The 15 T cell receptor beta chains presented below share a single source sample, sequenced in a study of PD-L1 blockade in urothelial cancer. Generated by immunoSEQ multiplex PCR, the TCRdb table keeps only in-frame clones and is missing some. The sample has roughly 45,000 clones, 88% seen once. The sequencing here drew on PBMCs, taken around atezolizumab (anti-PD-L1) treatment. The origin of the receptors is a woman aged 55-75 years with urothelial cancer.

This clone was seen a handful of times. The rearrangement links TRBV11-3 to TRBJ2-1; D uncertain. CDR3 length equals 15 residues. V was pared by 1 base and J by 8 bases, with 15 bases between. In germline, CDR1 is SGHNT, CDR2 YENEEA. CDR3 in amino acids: CASSLAQGVFHEQFF. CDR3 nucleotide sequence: TGTGCCAGCAGCTTAGCCCAAGGAGTATTTCATGAGCAGTTCTTC.

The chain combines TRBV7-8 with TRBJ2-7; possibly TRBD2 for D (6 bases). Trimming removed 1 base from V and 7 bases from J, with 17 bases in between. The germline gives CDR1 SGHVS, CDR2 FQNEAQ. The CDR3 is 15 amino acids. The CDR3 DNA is TGTGCCAGCAGCTTAGGTGGAGGGCTTGGGTCTGAGCAGTACTTC. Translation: CASSLGGGLGSEQYF.

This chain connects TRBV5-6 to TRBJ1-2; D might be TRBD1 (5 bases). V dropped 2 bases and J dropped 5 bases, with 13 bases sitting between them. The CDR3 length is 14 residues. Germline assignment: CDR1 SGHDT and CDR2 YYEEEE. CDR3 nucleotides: TGTGCCAGCAGCTTTGAGGGGACTCCGTATGGCTACACCTTC. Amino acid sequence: CASSFEGTPYGYTF.

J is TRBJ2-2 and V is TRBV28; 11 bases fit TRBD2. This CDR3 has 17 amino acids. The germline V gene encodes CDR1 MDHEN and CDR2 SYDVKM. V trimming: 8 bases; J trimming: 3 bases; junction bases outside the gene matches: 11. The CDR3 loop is CASENGLAGGDTGELFF. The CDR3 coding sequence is TGTGCCAGCGAAAATGGGCTAGCGGGAGGAGACACCGGGGAGCTGTTTTTT.

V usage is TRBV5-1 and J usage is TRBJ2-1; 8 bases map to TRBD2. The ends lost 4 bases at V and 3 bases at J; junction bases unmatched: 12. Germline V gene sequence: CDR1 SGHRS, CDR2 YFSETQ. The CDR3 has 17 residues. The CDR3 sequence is CASSLRLASLLYNEQFF. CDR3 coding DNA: TGCGCCAGCAGCCTCCGACTAGCGTCGTTGCTCTACAATGAGCAGTTCTTC.

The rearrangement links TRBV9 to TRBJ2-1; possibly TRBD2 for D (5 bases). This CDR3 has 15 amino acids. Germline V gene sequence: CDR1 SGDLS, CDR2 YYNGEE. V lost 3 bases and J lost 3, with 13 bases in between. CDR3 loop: CASSAPPGSYNEQFF. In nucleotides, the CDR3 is TGTGCCAGCAGCGCCCCCCCGGGGAGCTACAATGAGCAGTTCTTC.

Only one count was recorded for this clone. CDR3 amino acids: CASSSRDRGMGAKNIQYF. CDR3 coding DNA: TGTGCCAGCAGCTCTCGGGACAGGGGAATGGGAGCCAAAAACATTCAGTACTTC. This chain links TRBV2 with TRBJ2-4, with 10 bases identical to TRBD1. J was trimmed by 0 bases and V by 6 bases; bases with no gene match: 11. CDR3 size: 18 residues. Germline V gene data show CDR1 as SNHLY and CDR2 as FYNNEI.

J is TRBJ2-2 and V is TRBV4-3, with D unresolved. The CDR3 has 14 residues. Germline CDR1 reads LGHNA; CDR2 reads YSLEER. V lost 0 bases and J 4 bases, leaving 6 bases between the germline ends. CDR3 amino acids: CASSQDRLTGELFF. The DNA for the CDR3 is TGCGCCAGCAGCCAAGACCGACTCACCGGGGAGCTGTTTTTT.

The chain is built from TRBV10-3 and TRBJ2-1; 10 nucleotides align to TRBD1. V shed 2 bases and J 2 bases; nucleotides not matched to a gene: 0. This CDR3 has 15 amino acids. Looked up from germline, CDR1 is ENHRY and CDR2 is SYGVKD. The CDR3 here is CAISEGQGAYNEQFF. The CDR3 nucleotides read TGTGCCATCAGTGAGGGACAGGGGGCCTACAATGAGCAGTTCTTC.

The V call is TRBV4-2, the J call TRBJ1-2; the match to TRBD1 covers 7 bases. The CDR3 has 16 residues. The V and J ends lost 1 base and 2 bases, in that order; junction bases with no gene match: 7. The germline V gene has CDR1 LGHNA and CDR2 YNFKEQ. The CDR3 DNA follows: TGTGCCAGCAGCCAAGGAGTAAGGGGGCGAAACTATGGCTACACCTTC. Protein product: CASSQGVRGRNYGYTF.

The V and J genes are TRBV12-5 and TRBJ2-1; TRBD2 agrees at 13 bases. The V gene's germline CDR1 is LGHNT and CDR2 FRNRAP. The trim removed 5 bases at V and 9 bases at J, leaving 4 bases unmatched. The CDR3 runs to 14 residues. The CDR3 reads CASGLGLAGAEQFF. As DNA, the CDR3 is TGTGCTAGTGGTCTAGGACTAGCGGGAGCTGAGCAGTTCTTC.

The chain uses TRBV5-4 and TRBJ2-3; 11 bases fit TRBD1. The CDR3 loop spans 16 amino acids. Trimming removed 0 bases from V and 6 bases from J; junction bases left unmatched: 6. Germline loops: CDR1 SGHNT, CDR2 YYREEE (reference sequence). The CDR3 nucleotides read TGTGCCAGCAGCTTGGGAGGACAGGGGGCGGGTGATACGCAGTATTTT. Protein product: CASSLGGQGAGDTQYF.

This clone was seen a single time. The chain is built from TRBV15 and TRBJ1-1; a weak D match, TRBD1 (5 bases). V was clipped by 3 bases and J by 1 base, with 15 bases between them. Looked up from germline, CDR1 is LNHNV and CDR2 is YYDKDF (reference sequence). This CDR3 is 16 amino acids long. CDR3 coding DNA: TGTGCCACCAGCAGGTGGATTGGGACTCCGAACACTGAAGCTTTCTTT. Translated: CATSRWIGTPNTEAFF. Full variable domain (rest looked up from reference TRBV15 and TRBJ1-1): DAMVIQNPRYQVTQFGKPVTLSCSQTLNHNVMYWYQQKSSQAPKLLFHYYDKDFNNEADTPDNFQSRRPNTSFCFLDIRSPGLGDTAMYLCATSRWIGTPNTEAFFGQGTRLTVV.

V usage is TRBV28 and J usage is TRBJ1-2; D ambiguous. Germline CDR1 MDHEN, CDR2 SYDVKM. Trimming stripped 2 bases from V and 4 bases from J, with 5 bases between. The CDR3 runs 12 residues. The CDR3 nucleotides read TGTGCCAGCAGTTTAGGCCTCTATGGCTACACCTTC. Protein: CASSLGLYGYTF.

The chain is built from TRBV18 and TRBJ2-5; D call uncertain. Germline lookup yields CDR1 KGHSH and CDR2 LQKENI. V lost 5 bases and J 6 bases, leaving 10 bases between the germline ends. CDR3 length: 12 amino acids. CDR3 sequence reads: CASSESKQTQYF. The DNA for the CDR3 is TGTGCCAGCTCAGAGTCCAAACAGACCCAGTACTTC.